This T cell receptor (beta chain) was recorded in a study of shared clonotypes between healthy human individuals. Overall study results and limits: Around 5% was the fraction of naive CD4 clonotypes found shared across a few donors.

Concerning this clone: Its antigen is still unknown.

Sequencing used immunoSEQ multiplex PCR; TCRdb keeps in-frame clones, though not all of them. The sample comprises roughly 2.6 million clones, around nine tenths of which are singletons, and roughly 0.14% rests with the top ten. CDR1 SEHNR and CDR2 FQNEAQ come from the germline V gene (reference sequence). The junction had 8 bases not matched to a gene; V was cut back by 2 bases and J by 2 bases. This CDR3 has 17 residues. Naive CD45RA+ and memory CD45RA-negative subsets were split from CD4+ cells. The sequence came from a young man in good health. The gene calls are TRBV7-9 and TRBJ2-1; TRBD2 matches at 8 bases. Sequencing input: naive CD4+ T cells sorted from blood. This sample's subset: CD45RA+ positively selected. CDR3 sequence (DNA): TGTGCCAGCAGCTTACTACGAGACGGGAGGGCCTACAATGAGCAGTTCTTC. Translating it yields CASSLLRDGRAYNEQFF. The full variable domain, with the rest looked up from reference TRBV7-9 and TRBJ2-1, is DTGVSQNPRHKITKRGQNVTFRCDPISEHNRLYWYRQTLGQGPEFLTYFQNEAQLEKSRLLSDRFSAERPKGSFSTLEIQRTEQGDSAMYLCASSLLRDGRAYNEQFFGPGTRLTVL.